The 32 T cell receptor beta chains in this list originate from one sample, sequenced in a study of blood T cell repertoires in COVID-19. Using immunoSEQ multiplex PCR, the repertoire was profiled, and TCRdb retains in-frame clones only, with some absent. Altogether hundreds of thousands of clones are present, 80% to 90% being singletons, with the ten largest covering 15% to 17%. The material sequenced was PBMCs or T cells enriched from blood (not recorded which). These receptors were collected from a man aged 18 to 29 who had recovered from COVID-19.

The rearrangement joins TRBV5-6 to TRBJ1-2, with 7 bases identical to TRBD1. Germline V gene sequence: CDR1 SGHDT, CDR2 YYEEEE. CDR3 length: 17 residues. V lost 1 base to trimming and J lost 0 bases; unmatched junction nucleotides: 9. CDR3 bases: TGTGCCAGCAGCTTGACTAAAACAGGGGTTACTAACTATGGCTACACCTTC. Translation: CASSLTKTGVTNYGYTF.

V usage is TRBV19 and J usage is TRBJ1-5, with TRBD1 matching over 9 bases. After removal of 8 bases from V and 3 bases from J, the junction contained 5 bases not matched to a gene. The CDR3 loop spans 14 amino acids. The germline V gene has CDR1 LNHDA and CDR2 SQIVND (reference sequence). The CDR3 DNA follows: TGTGCCAGTGGGGACAGGGCGAACAATCAGCCCCAGCATTTT. This gives the protein CASGDRANNQPQHF.

This clone was found a few times. The chain links TRBV28 to TRBJ1-2; 8 bases map to TRBD1. CDR3 length: 16 residues. Germline V gene sequence: CDR1 MDHEN, CDR2 SYDVKM. J gave up 1 base and V 6 bases, and 10 bases lay outside the gene matches. Here the CDR3 reads CASSLPGQENNYGYTF. As DNA, the CDR3 is TGTGCCAGCAGCTTACCGGGACAGGAAAATAACTATGGCTACACCTTC.

This clone showed up just once. This rearrangement joins TRBV10-3 to TRBJ2-3; the D gene is possibly TRBD2 (5 bases). Germline CDR1 reads ENHRY; CDR2 reads SYGVKD. V was shortened by 4 bases and J by 4 bases, with 12 bases between the two germline ends. This CDR3 contains 14 residues. The CDR3 DNA is TGTGCCATCAGTGGCCTAGCCGGGCCAGATACGCAGTATTTT. It specifies CAISGLAGPDTQYF.

The rearrangement links TRBV3-1 (or the pseudogene TRBV3-2) to TRBJ2-7, with 7 bases aligning to TRBD2. Germline V gene sequence: CDR1 LGHDT, CDR2 YNNKEL (reference sequence). The CDR3 consists of 13 residues. The J segment lost 7 bases and the V segment lost 3 bases, leaving 6 bases of the junction unmatched. This CDR3 reads CASSQGRGREQYF. The CDR3 DNA is TGTGCCAGCAGCCAGGGGAGGGGACGGGAGCAGTACTTC.

J is TRBJ2-7 and V is TRBV2; 8 bases fit TRBD1. J gave up 2 bases and V 6 bases, and 6 bases lay outside the gene matches. The CDR3 has 14 residues. Germline CDR1 is SNHLY and CDR2 is FYNNEI. CDR3 protein: CASREDRATYEQYF. The CDR3 DNA sequence: TGTGCCAGCAGAGAGGACAGGGCTACCTACGAGCAGTACTTC.

The chain recombines TRBV4-1 with TRBJ2-3, with D unclear. V was clipped by 0 bases and J by 4 bases, with 5 bases between them. The CDR3 runs to 13 residues. CDR1 is MGHRA, CDR2 YSYEKL, per germline. CDR3 sequence (DNA): TGCGCCAGCAGCCAAGATCCCGCAGATACGCAGTATTTT. The encoded protein is CASSQDPADTQYF.

In nucleotides, the CDR3 is TGCGCCAGCAGCCTGACAGGGGGCGTCCGCTATGGCTACACCTTC. Its protein product is CASSLTGGVRYGYTF. The chain uses TRBV4-1 and TRBJ1-2; 10 bases are shared with TRBD1. CDR1 and CDR2 (germline): MGHRA, YSYEKL. V lost 4 bases, J lost 4 bases, and 6 bases stayed unmatched. The CDR3 consists of 15 residues.

Points on this clone: The identical CDR3 is also encoded by other nucleotide sequences in the sample. The chain combines TRBV19 with TRBJ1-2; 7 bases line up with TRBD1. CDR1 is LNHDA, CDR2 SQIVND, per germline (reference sequence). V shed 5 bases, J shed 0 bases, and the junction held 3 bases outside the gene matches. The CDR3 is 14 amino acids. The CDR3 sequence: CASSPGTANYGYTF. DNA for the CDR3: TGTGCCAGTAGTCCCGGGACAGCTAACTATGGCTACACCTTC.

This rearrangement joins TRBV21-1 to TRBJ2-7; the DNA was not used to check the table's D call, TRBD1. TRBV21-1 is flagged as a pseudogene. The CDR3 sequence is 12 residues long. The CDR3 region is CAPGTGTHEQYF. The CDR3 DNA sequence: TGTGCCCCCGGGACAGGGACACACGAGCAGTACTTC.

V usage is TRBV12-3 or TRBV12-4 and J usage is TRBJ1-5, with D maybe TRBD1 (5 bases). V lost 3 bases to trimming and J lost 11 bases, with 14 bases between them. This CDR3 spans 13 amino acids. CDR3 DNA: TGTGCCAGCAGTTTCGACGCCTCAGGGTCCCAGCATTTT. The encoded protein is CASSFDASGSQHF.

This clone was observed a single time. V and J are TRBV5-5 and TRBJ2-5; 9 bases are shared with TRBD2. The junction had 5 bases not matched to a gene; V was cut back by 1 base and J by 1 base. CDR1 and CDR2 (germline): SGHKS, YYEKEE (reference sequence). CDR3 length: 16 residues. The CDR3 reads CASSLSLAGAQETQYF. The CDR3 region has the DNA TGTGCCAGCAGCTTGAGTTTAGCGGGGGCCCAAGAGACCCAGTACTTC. Based on the CDR3 plus reference TRBV5-5 and TRBJ2-5, the full variable domain is DAGVTQSPTHLIKTRGQQVTLRCSPISGHKSVSWYQQVLGQGPQFIFQYYEKEERGRGNFPDRFSARQFPNYSSELNVNALLLGDSALYLCASSLSLAGAQETQYFGPGTRLLVL.

The chain employs TRBV6-5 and TRBJ2-1; a weak D match, TRBD1 (6 bases). The CDR3 is made up of 15 amino acids. V lost 3 bases and J lost 2, with 11 bases in between. CDR1 is MNHEY and CDR2 is SVGAGI in the germline V gene. The chain's CDR3 is CASSYGAGAYNEQFF. DNA of the CDR3: TGTGCCAGCAGTTATGGTGCAGGGGCCTACAATGAGCAGTTCTTC.

The chain employs TRBV6-5 and TRBJ2-7, with 7 bases fitting TRBD2. Per the germline V gene, CDR1 is MNHEY and CDR2 is SVGAGI. V gave up 5 bases and J gave up 5 bases; unmatched junction bases: 12. CDR3 length: 15 residues. The CDR3 sequence is CASSLRRGSVNEQYF. In DNA, the CDR3 is TGTGCCAGCAGTCTACGTCGCGGGAGTGTCAACGAGCAGTACTTC.

The chain uses TRBV18 and TRBJ1-6; tentatively, D is TRBD1 (5 bases). The germline CDR1 and CDR2 sequences are KGHSH and LQKENI. There are 17 residues in the CDR3. V was shortened by 1 base and J by 4 bases, with 14 bases between the two germline ends. The CDR3 spells CASSPLGQGGYNSPLHF. The CDR3 nucleotides are TGTGCCAGCTCACCACTCGGGCAGGGAGGGTATAATTCACCCCTCCACTTT.

This chain joins TRBV11-2 and TRBJ2-7; D remains ambiguous. The CDR3 is made up of 14 amino acids. V dropped 1 base and J dropped 3 bases, with 10 bases sitting between them. Germline V gives CDR1 SGHAT, CDR2 FQNNGV. CDR3: CASSLGRGYYEQYF. The CDR3 DNA reads as TGTGCCAGCAGCTTAGGCAGAGGCTACTACGAGCAGTACTTC.

The CDR3 protein is CASSLVGGGTNEKLFF. The CDR3 coding sequence is TGTGCCAGCAGCTTAGTTGGGGGGGGGACTAATGAAAAACTGTTTTTT. The chain couples TRBV7-2 to TRBJ1-4; perhaps TRBD1 as D (5 bases). CDR3 length: 16 amino acids. V was clipped by 1 base and J by 2 bases, with 11 bases between them. The germline gives CDR1 SGHTA, CDR2 FQGNSA.

The V gene is TRBV2, the J gene TRBJ1-1; 12 bases align to TRBD1. The CDR3 spans 15 residues. Trimming took 8 bases from V and 0 from J; bases not matched to a gene: 4. The germline gives CDR1 SNHLY, CDR2 FYNNEI. The CDR3 DNA reads as TGTGCCAGCTGGGACAGGGGGCGATTGAACACTGAAGCTTTCTTT. Translated, it gives CASWDRGRLNTEAFF.

This chain joins TRBV7-2 and TRBJ1-1; no firm D call. V was shortened by 0 bases and J by 8 bases, with 10 bases between the two germline ends. The length of the CDR3 is 13 residues. Per the germline V gene, CDR1 is SGHTA and CDR2 is FQGNSA. Written as DNA, the CDR3 is TGTGCCAGCAGCTTAGCAAGGCGGGTAGAAGCTTTCTTT. Translation gives CASSLARRVEAFF.

This sequence joins TRBV5-1 and TRBJ2-3; 9 bases are shared with TRBD2. V lost 4 bases, J lost 2 bases, and 8 bases stayed unmatched. CDR3 length equals 16 residues. Germline V gene data show CDR1 as SGHRS and CDR2 as YFSETQ. The CDR3 DNA reads TGCGCCAGCAGCCCCGGGGTAGCGGGAGTCACAGATACGCAGTATTTT. Protein sequence: CASSPGVAGVTDTQYF.

The V gene is TRBV5-1, the J gene TRBJ2-5; 11 bases align to TRBD2. The trim removed 4 bases at V and 7 bases at J, leaving 9 bases unmatched. The germline CDR1 and CDR2 sequences are SGHRS and YFSETQ. This CDR3 comprises 15 residues. CDR3 sequence: CASSPVTSGGGTQYF. For the CDR3, the DNA is TGCGCCAGCAGCCCGGTTACTAGCGGGGGAGGGACCCAGTACTTC.

As concerns this clone: The conserved final phenylalanine or tryptophan is absent from the CDR3, which likely points to a read error. The limits of the CDR3 on the DNA are not certain, so only TCRdb's listed CDR3 is given. The V and J genes are TRBV4-1 and TRBJ2-7; TRBD1 was called by the table and not checked on the DNA. The CDR3 totals 12 residues, both ends included. Germline CDR1 is MGHRA and CDR2 is YSYEKL. The CDR3: CASSHLRDRKGY.

In DNA form, the CDR3 reads TGTGCCAGCTTACCGGAGCAGTTAATGACCTCTGGGGCCAACGTCCTGACTTTC. It encodes CASLPEQLMTSGANVLTF. The J gene is TRBJ2-6, the V gene TRBV18; no reliable D call. Germline CDR1 and CDR2: KGHSH and LQKENI. The CDR3 runs 18 residues. V lost 7 bases, J lost 0 bases, and 19 bases lay in between.

V and J are TRBV30 and TRBJ2-2; the match to TRBD1 covers 8 bases. With 5 bases clipped from V and 5 bases from J, the junction kept 4 bases outside the gene matches. The V gene's germline CDR1 is GTSNPN and CDR2 SVGIG (reference sequence). This CDR3 region has 13 residues. CDR3 coding DNA: TGTGCCTGGGGTACAGGGGGGACCGGGGAGCTGTTTTTT. This gives the protein CAWGTGGTGELFF.

This chain joins TRBV20-1 and TRBJ1-2; TRBD1 might be the D (5 bases). Trimming cost V 3 bases and J 3 bases, with 14 bases left between them. Germline V gene sequence: CDR1 DFQATT, CDR2 SNEGSKA (reference sequence). The CDR3 covers 14 residues. CDR3 sequence (DNA): TGCAGTGCTAGTCCTGGGGCAGGGCACTATGGCTACACCTTC. This gives the protein CSASPGAGHYGYTF.

The table lists this clone with a few counts. The chain combines TRBV3-1 (or the pseudogene TRBV3-2) with TRBJ2-5; D is uncertain. The germline V and J ends were trimmed by 4 bases and 5 bases, with 5 bases remaining between them. From germline, CDR1 is LGHDT and CDR2 YNNKEL (reference sequence). CDR3 length: 11 amino acids. CDR3 loop: CASSLLETQYF. The CDR3, as DNA: TGTGCCAGCAGCCTCCTGGAGACCCAGTACTTC.

V and J are TRBV27 and TRBJ2-2; 8 bases align to TRBD1. V gave up 9 bases and J gave up 6 bases; unmatched junction bases: 9. The germline V gene encodes CDR1 MNHEY and CDR2 SMNVEV (reference sequence). CDR3 length: 14 amino acids. The chain's CDR3 is CASGVGGQAGELFF. CDR3 nucleotides: TGTGCCAGTGGGGTCGGGGGACAGGCCGGGGAGCTGTTTTTT.

The J gene is TRBJ1-6, the V gene TRBV30; weak D call: TRBD1 (5 bases). V gave up 4 bases and J gave up 6 bases, with 7 bases separating them. Germline V gives CDR1 GTSNPN, CDR2 SVGIG (reference sequence). CDR3 length: 12 amino acids. CDR3 region: CAWKGANSPLHF. CDR3 bases: TGTGCCTGGAAAGGGGCTAATTCACCCCTCCACTTT.

This clone showed up just a few times. This chain connects TRBV3-1 (or the pseudogene TRBV3-2) to TRBJ1-1, with a possible D match to TRBD1 (6 bases). The germline V gene has CDR1 LGHDT and CDR2 YNNKEL (reference sequence). The CDR3 sequence is 13 residues long. The germline V and J ends were trimmed by 0 bases and 11 bases, with 13 bases remaining between them. The CDR3 DNA sequence: TGTGCCAGCAGCCAAGAGAGGCAGGGGCTCGCTTTCTTT. Amino acids: CASSQERQGLAFF.

The chain has TRBV6-5 and TRBJ1-2; TRBD1 aligns across 7 bases. Germline assignment: CDR1 MNHEY and CDR2 SVGAGI. Losses at the gene ends were 3 bases for V and 2 bases for J; bases not matched to a gene: 6. The CDR3 extends over 15 amino acids. The DNA for the CDR3 is TGTGCCAGCAGTTATGGGGGGACAGCGAACTATGGCTACACCTTC. It codes for CASSYGGTANYGYTF.

The V gene is TRBV30, the J gene TRBJ1-1; 8 nucleotides line up with TRBD1. J was trimmed by 10 bases and V by 5 bases; bases with no gene match: 3. Germline CDR1 GTSNPN, CDR2 SVGIG (reference sequence). The CDR3 loop spans 10 amino acids. For the CDR3, the DNA is TGTGCCTGGGGCGACAGGGGAGCTTTCTTT. Amino acid sequence: CAWGDRGAFF.

This chain connects TRBV24-1 to TRBJ1-2; tentative D call: TRBD1 (5 bases). The CDR3 loop spans 16 amino acids. Germline V CDR1 and CDR2: KGHDR, SFDVKD. Trimming stripped 5 bases from V and 7 bases from J, with 22 bases between. CDR3 sequence: CATSAAFGGNLVGYTF. The CDR3 DNA follows: TGTGCCACCAGTGCCGCATTCGGGGGGAATCTTGTTGGCTACACCTTC.